The source of this TCR beta chain is a study of identical twins. Whole-study results and caveats: Out-of-frame alpha sequences that twins shared showed excess low generation probability. Cross-sectional statistics, not tracking of the same donors, supported the conclusions.

This clonotype was recorded at least ten times. What it binds is unknown. TCRdb redid the calling of the 5' RACE reads with MiXCR, one entry per CDR3 protein. Here the sample spans some 1,700,000 distinct CDR3 sequences, about 32% being singletons. Only healthy Caucasians were enrolled as donors. The CDR3 loop spans 15 amino acids. Germline V gene sequence: CDR1 LGHNA, CDR2 YNFKEQ. V dropped 2 bases and J dropped 5 bases, with 13 bases sitting between them. The sample comprised cord blood. V and J are TRBV4-2 and TRBJ2-1; D is perhaps TRBD2 (6 bases). This clonotype was obtained from a newborn girl in good health. The DNA for the CDR3 is TGTGCCAGCAGCCAACGGCGGGGAGCCAACAATGAGCAGTTCTTC. This translates into CASSQRRGANNEQFF.